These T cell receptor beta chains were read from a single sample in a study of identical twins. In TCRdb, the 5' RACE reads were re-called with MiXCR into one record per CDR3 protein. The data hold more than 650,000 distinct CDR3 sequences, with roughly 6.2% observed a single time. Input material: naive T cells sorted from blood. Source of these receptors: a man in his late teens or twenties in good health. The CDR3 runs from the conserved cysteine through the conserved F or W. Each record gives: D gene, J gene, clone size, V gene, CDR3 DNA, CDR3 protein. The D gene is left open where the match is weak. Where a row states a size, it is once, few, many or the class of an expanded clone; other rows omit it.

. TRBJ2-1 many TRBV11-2 TGTGCCAGCAGCTTAGACATCGGGACCACTTGGCAGTTCTTC CASSLDIGTTWQFF
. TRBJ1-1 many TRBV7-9 TGTGCCAGCAGCCGTGCCGACAGGAGCACTGAAGCTTTCTTT CASSRADRSTEAFF
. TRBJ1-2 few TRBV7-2 TGTGCCAGCAGTCAGAACAGGCGGGAAGGCTACACCTTC CASSQNRREGYTF
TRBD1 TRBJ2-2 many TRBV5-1 TGCGCCAGCAGCTTGGACAGGGGGCGCATCCCTATTGTGGGGGAGCTGTTTTTT CASSLDRGRIPIVGELFF
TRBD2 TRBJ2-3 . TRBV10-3 TGTGCCATCAGTGAGTCGGCTAGCGGTTCCACAGATACGCAGTATTTT CAISESASGSTDTQYF
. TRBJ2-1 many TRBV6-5 TGTGCCAGCAGCCCCCTCGCGGGTGAGCAGTTCTTC CASSPLAGEQFF
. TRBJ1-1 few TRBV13 TGTGCCAGCAGCTTAGCCCAAGGTCCGGGTCGCGCTGAAGCTTTCTTT CASSLAQGPGRAEAFF
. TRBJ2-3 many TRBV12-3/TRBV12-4 TGTGCCAGCAGTCCCCGACTGCTCACGCAGTATTTT CASSPRLLTQYF
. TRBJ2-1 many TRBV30 TGTGCCTGGAGTGTAAAGGGACAAATGGGCGAGCAGTTCTTC CAWSVKGQMGEQFF
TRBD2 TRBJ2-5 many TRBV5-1 TGCGCCAGCAGCATCGGGACTACCAACCAAGAGACCCAGTACTTC CASSIGTTNQETQYF
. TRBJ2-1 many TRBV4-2 TGTGCCAGCAGCCAAGAGTTGGGTGGACTGGCCGAGCAGTTCTTC CASSQELGGLAEQFF
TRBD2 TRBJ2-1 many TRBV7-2 TGTGCCAGCAGCGCCTCCCCCGGGACTAGCGGGAGCAATGAGCAGTTCTTC CASSASPGTSGSNEQFF
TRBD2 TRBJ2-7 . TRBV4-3 TGCGCCAGCAGCCAAGGTAGTAGCGGGGCTTACGAGCAGTACTTC CASSQGSSGAYEQYF
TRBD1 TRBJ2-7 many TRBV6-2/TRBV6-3 TGTGCCAGCAGTAGCCAACGCGGGACAGGGCAGTACGAGCAGTACTTC CASSSQRGTGQYEQYF
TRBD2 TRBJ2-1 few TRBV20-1 TGCAGTGCCCCACATAGCGGGAGGGCCTGGAATGAGCAGTTCTTC CSAPHSGRAWNEQFF
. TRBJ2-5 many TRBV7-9 TGTGCCAGCAGCCCGCGGGCTGGGGAGACCCAGTACTTC CASSPRAGETQYF
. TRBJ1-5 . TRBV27 TGTGCCAGCAGTTCACGGCGGGACACCTATAGCAATCAGCCCCAGCATTTT CASSSRRDTYSNQPQHF
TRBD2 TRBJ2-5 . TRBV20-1 TGCAGTGCTAGGGGGACTAGCAGAACCCAGTACTTC CSARGTSRTQYF
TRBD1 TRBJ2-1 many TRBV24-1 TGTGCCACCAGTGAAGGGACAGGGGTTGACAATGAGCAGTTCTTC CATSEGTGVDNEQFF
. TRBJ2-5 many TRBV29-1 TGCAGCGCTCTGAGGGAGACCCAGTACTTC CSALRETQYF
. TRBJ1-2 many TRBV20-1 TGCAGTGCTTCCGATGGGGCGGAATATGGCTACACCTTC CSASDGAEYGYTF